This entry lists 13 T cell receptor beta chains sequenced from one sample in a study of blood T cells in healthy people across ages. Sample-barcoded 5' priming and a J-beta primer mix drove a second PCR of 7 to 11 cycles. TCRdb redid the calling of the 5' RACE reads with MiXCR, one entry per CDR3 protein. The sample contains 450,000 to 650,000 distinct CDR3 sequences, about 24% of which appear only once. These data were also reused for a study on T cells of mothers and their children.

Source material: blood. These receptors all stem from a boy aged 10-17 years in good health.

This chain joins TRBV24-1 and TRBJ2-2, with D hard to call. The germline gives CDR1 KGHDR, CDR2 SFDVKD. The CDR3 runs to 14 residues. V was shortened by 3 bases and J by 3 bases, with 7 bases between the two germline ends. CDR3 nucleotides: TGTGCCACCAGTGATAAGGGTCACACCGGGGAGCTGTTTTTT. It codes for CATSDKGHTGELFF.

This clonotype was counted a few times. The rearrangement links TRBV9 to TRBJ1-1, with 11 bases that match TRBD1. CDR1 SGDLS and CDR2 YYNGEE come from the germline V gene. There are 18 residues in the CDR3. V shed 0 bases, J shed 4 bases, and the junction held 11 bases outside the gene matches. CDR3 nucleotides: TGTGCCAGCAGCGTAGGGCGGACAGGGGGCGTTTCTGGCACTGAAGCTTTCTTT. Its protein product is CASSVGRTGGVSGTEAFF. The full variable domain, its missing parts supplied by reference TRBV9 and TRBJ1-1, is DSGVTQTPKHLITATGQRVTLRCSPRSGDLSVYWYQQSLDQGLQFLIQYYNGEERAKGNILERFSAQQFPDLHSELNLSSLELGDSALYFCASSVGRTGGVSGTEAFFGQGTRLTVV.

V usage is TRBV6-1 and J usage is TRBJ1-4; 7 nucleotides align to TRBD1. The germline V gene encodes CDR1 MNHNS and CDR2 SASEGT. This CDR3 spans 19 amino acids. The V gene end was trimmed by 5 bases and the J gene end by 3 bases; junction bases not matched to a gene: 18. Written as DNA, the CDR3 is TGTGCCAGCAGTCCGGCCCCGGACAGGCCTTTTGCGGCTAATGAAAAACTGTTTTTT. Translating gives CASSPAPDRPFAANEKLFF.

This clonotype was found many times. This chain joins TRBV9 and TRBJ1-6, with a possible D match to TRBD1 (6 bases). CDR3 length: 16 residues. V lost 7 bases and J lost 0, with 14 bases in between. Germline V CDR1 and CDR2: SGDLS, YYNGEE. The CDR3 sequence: CASGGGAYSYNSPLHF. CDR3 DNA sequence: TGTGCCAGCGGAGGGGGGGCTTACTCCTATAATTCACCCCTCCACTTT.

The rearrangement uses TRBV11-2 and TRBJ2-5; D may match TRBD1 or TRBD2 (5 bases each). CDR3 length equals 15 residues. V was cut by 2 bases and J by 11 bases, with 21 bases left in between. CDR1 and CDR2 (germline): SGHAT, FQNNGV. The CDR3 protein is CASSLTVARAEEQYF. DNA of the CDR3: TGTGCCAGCAGCTTAACTGTCGCCAGGGCGGAGGAGCAGTACTTC.

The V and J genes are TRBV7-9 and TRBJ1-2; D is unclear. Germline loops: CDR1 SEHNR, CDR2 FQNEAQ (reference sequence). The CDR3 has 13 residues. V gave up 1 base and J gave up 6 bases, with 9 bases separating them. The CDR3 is CASSLGRDNGYTF. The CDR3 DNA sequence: TGTGCCAGCAGCTTAGGACGAGATAATGGCTACACCTTC.

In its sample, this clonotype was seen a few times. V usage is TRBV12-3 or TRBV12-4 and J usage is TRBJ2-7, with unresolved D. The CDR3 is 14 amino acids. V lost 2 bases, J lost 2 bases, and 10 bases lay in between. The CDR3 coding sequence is TGTGCCAGCAGTTTAAGGCCGGACCCCTACGAGCAGTACTTC. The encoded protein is CASSLRPDPYEQYF.

CDR3 sequence (DNA): TGTGCCAGCAGTGATGAAGGCAACGAGCAGTACTTC. Translating it yields CASSDEGNEQYF. The chain is built from TRBV2 and TRBJ2-7; unclear D gene. Germline CDR1 and CDR2: SNHLY and FYNNEI. The V gene lost 3 bases and the J gene lost 5 bases, with 8 bases spanning the gap. The CDR3 spans 12 residues.

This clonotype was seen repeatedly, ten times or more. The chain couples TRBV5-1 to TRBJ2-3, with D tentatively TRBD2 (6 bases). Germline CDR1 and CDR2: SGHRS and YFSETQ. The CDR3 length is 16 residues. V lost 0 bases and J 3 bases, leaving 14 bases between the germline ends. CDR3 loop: CASSLADGGGTDTQYF. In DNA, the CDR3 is TGCGCCAGCAGCTTGGCCGACGGGGGTGGGACAGATACGCAGTATTTT.

CDR3 residues: CASSENRGQVKNIQYF. The CDR3 DNA is TGTGCCAGCAGTGAAAACAGGGGGCAGGTCAAAAACATTCAGTACTTC. The chain joins TRBV2 to TRBJ2-4; TRBD1 agrees at 9 bases. Per germline, CDR1 SNHLY and CDR2 FYNNEI. V was pared by 2 bases and J by 3 bases, with 5 bases of the junction left unmatched. The length of the CDR3 is 16 residues.

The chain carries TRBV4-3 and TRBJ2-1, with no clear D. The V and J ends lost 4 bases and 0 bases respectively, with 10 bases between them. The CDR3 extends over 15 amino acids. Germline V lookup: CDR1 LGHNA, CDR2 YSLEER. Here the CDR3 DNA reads TGCGCCAGCAGCCCCCAAGGTTACTCCTACAATGAGCAGTTCTTC. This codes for CASSPQGYSYNEQFF.

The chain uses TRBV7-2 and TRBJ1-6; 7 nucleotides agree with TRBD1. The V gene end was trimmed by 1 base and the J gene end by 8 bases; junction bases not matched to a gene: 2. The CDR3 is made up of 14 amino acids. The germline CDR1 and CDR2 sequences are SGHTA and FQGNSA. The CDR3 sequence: CASSLGQGYSPLHF. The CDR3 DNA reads TGTGCCAGCAGCTTAGGACAGGGATATTCACCCCTCCACTTT.

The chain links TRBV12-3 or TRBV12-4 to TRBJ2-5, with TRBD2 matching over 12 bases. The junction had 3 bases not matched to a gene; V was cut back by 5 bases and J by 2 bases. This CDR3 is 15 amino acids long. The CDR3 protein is CASSTSGGTQETQYF. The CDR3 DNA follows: TGTGCCAGCAGTACTAGCGGGGGGACTCAAGAGACCCAGTACTTC.